These 9 T cell receptor beta chains came from one sample sequenced in a study of CD4 and CD8 cells across lung adenocarcinoma regions. One entry per CDR3 protein results from TCRdb running MiXCR on the PCR reads. Of 7,500 or so distinct CDR3 sequences in the sample, about half were seen once. Sample: CD8+ T cells from the center of a lung tumor. All receptors derive from a male donor with lung adenocarcinoma. The CD4 and CD8 labels of this study may be unreliable.

This clonotype was detected only a few times. The rearrangement joins TRBV27 to TRBJ2-3; 7 nucleotides line up with TRBD2. There are 13 residues in the CDR3. Germline CDR1 reads MNHEY; CDR2 reads SMNVEV (reference sequence). V gave up 7 bases and J gave up 4 bases; unmatched junction bases: 5. CDR3 loop: CASTPTSSDTQYF. The CDR3 DNA is TGTGCCAGCACCCCGACTAGCTCAGATACGCAGTATTTT.

This sequence joins TRBV6-1 and TRBJ1-1, with D tentatively TRBD1 (5 bases). CDR3 length: 16 residues. V was trimmed by 4 bases and J by 8 bases, leaving 23 bases between them. Germline V gene sequence: CDR1 MNHNS, CDR2 SASEGT. CDR3 DNA: TGTGCCAGCAGTGCCTTCCGTAGGGCAGGGTTGCTCGAAGCTTTCTTT. It codes for CASSAFRRAGLLEAFF.

The V call is TRBV12-3 or TRBV12-4, the J call TRBJ2-1, with 8 bases aligning to TRBD1. The DNA end lines up better with TRBJ2-5; the J call may be wrong. This CDR3 contains 14 residues. The CDR3 loop reads CASSPRTGIQTQYF. In DNA form, the CDR3 reads TGTGCCAGCAGTCCAAGGACAGGGATACAGACCCAGTACTTC.

The J gene is TRBJ2-1, the V gene TRBV6-1, with 7 positions matching TRBD1. The trim removed 5 bases at V and 13 bases at J, leaving 32 bases unmatched. From germline, CDR1 is MNHNS and CDR2 SASEGT. This CDR3 contains 20 residues. The CDR3 protein is CASSPRNRGLRAPQSETQFF. CDR3 bases: TGTGCCAGCAGTCCGCGGAACAGGGGCTTAAGAGCCCCACAATCCGAGACCCAGTTCTTC.

With regard to this clonotype: An end of the junction does not agree with germline; a read error may underlie this. V usage is TRBV6-1 and J usage is TRBJ2-5, with 10 nucleotides matching TRBD2. The CDR3 totals 13 residues. CDR1 is MNHNS and CDR2 is SASEGT in the germline V gene. The CDR3 loop is CASSEASGRAEGF. The CDR3 DNA sequence: TGTGCCAGCAGTGAAGCCAGCGGGAGGGCCGAGGGCTTC.

This clonotype came up once. The CDR3 region has the DNA TGTGCCAGCAGTTTTCTAGCGGGGGGGCCCGGCGGGACAGATACGCAGTATTTT. This codes for CASSFLAGGPGGTDTQYF. The genes are TRBV6-5 and TRBJ2-3; 12 positions match TRBD2. The CDR3 loop spans 18 amino acids. J gave up 3 bases and V 4 bases, and 11 bases lay outside the gene matches. Germline CDR1 reads MNHEY; CDR2 reads SVGAGI.

This clonotype was seen only a few times. This rearrangement joins TRBV6-1 to TRBJ2-5; 15 bases fit TRBD2. This CDR3 has 18 amino acids. Germline V gene data show CDR1 as MNHNS and CDR2 as SASEGT. J gave up 0 bases and V 6 bases, and 8 bases lay outside the gene matches. CDR3 region: CASSSGLAGGAYQETQYF. For the CDR3, the DNA is TGTGCCAGCAGCTCCGGACTAGCGGGAGGGGCGTACCAAGAGACCCAGTACTTC.

Turning to this clonotype: A read error may be the cause here, since a much bigger clone is one base away. This sequence joins TRBV2 and TRBJ2-1, with D possibly TRBD2 on 5 matching bases. The germline V and J ends were trimmed by 6 bases and 11 bases, with 11 bases remaining between them. The CDR3 is 11 residues long. Germline V gene lookup returns CDR1 SNHLY and CDR2 FYNNEI. The CDR3 loop reads CASREDVKQFF. The CDR3 DNA reads as TGTGCCAGCAGGGAGGATGTTAAGCAGTTCTTC.

This CDR3 reads CASSSPTMGDYGYTF. In DNA, the CDR3 is TGTGCCAGCAGTTCCCCGACGATGGGGGACTATGGCTACACCTTC. The chain employs TRBV6-5 and TRBJ1-2; weak D call: TRBD1 (5 bases). The CDR3 has 15 residues. From germline, CDR1 is MNHEY and CDR2 SVGAGI. V shed 4 bases and J shed 3 bases, with 15 bases lying between them.